This T cell receptor (beta chain) was captured by sequencing in a study of blood T cell repertoires in COVID-19. Overall study: Sites across the United States, Italy and Spain contributed samples from acute and convalescent COVID-19. Sources were T cells, B-cell-depleted T cells, or PBMCs; the material itself was cDNA or gDNA.

Per the germline V gene, CDR1 is MNHEY and CDR2 is SMNVEV (reference sequence). Trimming took 4 bases from V and 0 from J, leaving 12 bases between them. The CDR3 totals 16 residues. Per the original data handling: Counts of nucleated cells, estimated from reference gene primer amplification, were obtained. The table came from immunoSEQ multiplex PCR; TCRdb's copy has only in-frame clones and leaves some out. That table furnishes V, J and clone size, whereas the DNA furnished D and trimming. The sample includes hundreds of thousands of clones, 88% of them seen just once. The source of this sequence is a woman aged 30 to 39 with acute or convalescent COVID-19. The rearrangement uses TRBV27 and TRBJ1-4, with D unclear. Sequencing was carried out using peripheral blood. CDR3 bases: TGTGCCAGCAGTTCCGGGAACTTCGCAACTAATGAAAAACTGTTTTTT. Translating gives CASSSGNFATNEKLFF. The full variable domain, with the rest looked up from reference TRBV27 and TRBJ1-4, is EAQVTQNPRYLITVTGKKLTVTCSQNMNHEYMSWYRQDPGLGLRQIYYSMNVEVTDKGDVPEGYKVSRKEKRNFPLILESPSPNQTSLYFCASSSGNFATNEKLFFGSGTQLSVL.